A selection of T cell receptor beta chains follows, all from one sample in a study of blood T cells in healthy people across ages. One entry per CDR3 protein results from TCRdb running MiXCR on the 5' RACE reads. The table has about 1.5 million distinct CDR3 sequences, 35% to 45% seen once. The specimen sequenced was blood. The receptor set was obtained from a woman in her late teens or twenties in good health. CDR3s include the opening cysteine and the closing phenylalanine or tryptophan. Fields, in order: J gene, V gene, CDR3 length, clone size, D gene, CDR3 DNA, CDR3 protein. D genes are given only for firm matches. For some rows the clone size is stated as once, few or many, or as a class when expanded; others skip it.

J gene: TRBJ1-2; V gene: TRBV5-1; CDR3 length: 16; clone size: .; D gene: .; CDR3 DNA: TGCGCCAGCAGCTTGGGAGCCGGGACAATTAACTATGGCTACACCTTC; CDR3 protein: CASSLGAGTINYGYTF
J gene: TRBJ2-3; V gene: TRBV12-3/TRBV12-4; CDR3 length: 12; clone size: .; D gene: .; CDR3 DNA: TGTGCCAGCAGTTTAGTAATAAATACGCAGTATTTT; CDR3 protein: CASSLVINTQYF
J gene: TRBJ1-1; V gene: TRBV29-1; CDR3 length: 12; clone size: .; D gene: .; CDR3 DNA: TGCAGCGTTGCAGGGGTGGTCACTGAAGCTTTCTTT; CDR3 protein: CSVAGVVTEAFF
J gene: TRBJ2-7; V gene: TRBV27; CDR3 length: 11; clone size: .; D gene: .; CDR3 DNA: TGTGCCAGCAGTTTTTGGAATGAGCAGTACTTC; CDR3 protein: CASSFWNEQYF
J gene: TRBJ1-4; V gene: TRBV7-9; CDR3 length: 13; clone size: few; D gene: .; CDR3 DNA: TGTGCCAGCAGCTTGATAGACAGCGGCGAACTGTTTTTT; CDR3 protein: CASSLIDSGELFF
J gene: TRBJ2-1; V gene: TRBV10-3; CDR3 length: 13; clone size: .; D gene: .; CDR3 DNA: TGTGCCATCAGTGAGTATCAGAAGAATGAGCAGTTCTTC; CDR3 protein: CAISEYQKNEQFF
J gene: TRBJ2-1; V gene: TRBV30; CDR3 length: 13; clone size: .; D gene: .; CDR3 DNA: TGTGCCTGGAGTGGCAGGCTTGACAATGAGCAGTTCTTC; CDR3 protein: CAWSGRLDNEQFF
J gene: TRBJ2-1; V gene: TRBV28; CDR3 length: 16; clone size: .; D gene: .; CDR3 DNA: TGTGCCAGCAGTTTAGAGGTCCGCAGGGACTACAATGAGCAGTTCTTC; CDR3 protein: CASSLEVRRDYNEQFF
J gene: TRBJ2-2; V gene: TRBV7-2; CDR3 length: 18; clone size: .; D gene: TRBD2; CDR3 DNA: TGTGCCAGCAGCTTAGCGCTAGCGGGGGGGTTAGACACCGGGGAGCTGTTTTTT; CDR3 protein: CASSLALAGGLDTGELFF
J gene: TRBJ2-2; V gene: TRBV3-1; CDR3 length: 16; clone size: .; D gene: .; CDR3 DNA: TGTGCCAGCAGCCAAGAACAGAGGAGTATAGCCGGGGAGCTGTTTTTT; CDR3 protein: CASSQEQRSIAGELFF
J gene: TRBJ1-1; V gene: TRBV2; CDR3 length: 14; clone size: .; D gene: .; CDR3 DNA: TGTGCCAGCAGGGAGCGACGACCGAACACTGAAGCTTTCTTT; CDR3 protein: CASRERRPNTEAFF
J gene: TRBJ2-6; V gene: TRBV4-3; CDR3 length: 17; clone size: few; D gene: .; CDR3 DNA: TGCGCCAGCAGCCAAGATAGGCCTCGGACCGGGGCCAACGTCCTGACTTTC; CDR3 protein: CASSQDRPRTGANVLTF
J gene: TRBJ2-3; V gene: TRBV11-2; CDR3 length: 13; clone size: .; D gene: .; CDR3 DNA: TGTGCCAGCAGAACAGGGAGCACAGATACGCAGTATTTT; CDR3 protein: CASRTGSTDTQYF
J gene: TRBJ1-6; V gene: TRBV12-3/TRBV12-4; CDR3 length: 13; clone size: .; D gene: .; CDR3 DNA: TGTGCCAGCAGTCGGGATTTTAATTCACCCTTCCACTTT; CDR3 protein: CASSRDFNSPFHF
J gene: TRBJ1-1; V gene: TRBV13; CDR3 length: 18; clone size: .; D gene: TRBD1; CDR3 DNA: TGTGCCAGCAGCCGCTTCCGAGGTGGAGAGACAGGGCACACTGAAGCTTTCTTT; CDR3 protein: CASSRFRGGETGHTEAFF
J gene: TRBJ1-2; V gene: TRBV9; CDR3 length: 14; clone size: many; D gene: TRBD1; CDR3 DNA: TGTGCCAGCAGCTGGGGACAGGGAGGCTATGGCTACACCTTC; CDR3 protein: CASSWGQGGYGYTF
J gene: TRBJ1-2; V gene: TRBV7-9; CDR3 length: 11; clone size: few; D gene: .; CDR3 DNA: TGTGCCAGCAGCCCGGCGGGCGGCTACGCCTTC; CDR3 protein: CASSPAGGYAF
J gene: TRBJ1-6; V gene: TRBV2; CDR3 length: 13; clone size: .; D gene: .; CDR3 DNA: TGTGTCAGCAGTGTGGACAGCAATTCACCCCTCCACTTT; CDR3 protein: CVSSVDSNSPLHF
J gene: TRBJ1-5; V gene: TRBV20-1; CDR3 length: 14; clone size: few; D gene: .; CDR3 DNA: TGCAGTGCTAGAGTTAAGGCAGACAATCAGCCCCAGCATTTT; CDR3 protein: CSARVKADNQPQHF
J gene: TRBJ2-2; V gene: TRBV7-2; CDR3 length: 14; clone size: .; D gene: .; CDR3 DNA: TGTGCCAGCAGCCGACGAGCTCCGGCCGGGGAGCTGTTTTTT; CDR3 protein: CASSRRAPAGELFF
J gene: TRBJ2-7; V gene: TRBV29-1; CDR3 length: 13; clone size: few; D gene: TRBD1; CDR3 DNA: TGCAGCGTGGGGACAGGCTCTTCCTACGAGCAGTACTTC; CDR3 protein: CSVGTGSSYEQYF
J gene: TRBJ2-5; V gene: TRBV15; CDR3 length: 16; clone size: .; D gene: .; CDR3 DNA: TGTGCCACCAGCAGAGTGGGGTCCCAGTACCAAGAGACCCAGTACTTC; CDR3 protein: CATSRVGSQYQETQYF
J gene: TRBJ2-4; V gene: TRBV3-1; CDR3 length: 13; clone size: .; D gene: .; CDR3 DNA: TGTGCCAGCAGCCGAAGGCCCAAAAACATTCAGTACTTC; CDR3 protein: CASSRRPKNIQYF